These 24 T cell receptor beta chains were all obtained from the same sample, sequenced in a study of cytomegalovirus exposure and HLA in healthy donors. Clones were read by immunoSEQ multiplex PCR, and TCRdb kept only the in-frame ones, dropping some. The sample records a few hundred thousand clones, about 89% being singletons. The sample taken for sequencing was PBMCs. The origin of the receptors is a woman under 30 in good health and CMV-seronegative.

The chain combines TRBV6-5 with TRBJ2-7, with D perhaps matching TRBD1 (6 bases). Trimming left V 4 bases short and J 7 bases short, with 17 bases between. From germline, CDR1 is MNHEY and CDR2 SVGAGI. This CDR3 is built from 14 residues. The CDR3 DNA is TGTGCCAGCAGTTTCGGGACACTCTCGGGGGAGCAGTACTTC. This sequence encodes CASSFGTLSGEQYF.

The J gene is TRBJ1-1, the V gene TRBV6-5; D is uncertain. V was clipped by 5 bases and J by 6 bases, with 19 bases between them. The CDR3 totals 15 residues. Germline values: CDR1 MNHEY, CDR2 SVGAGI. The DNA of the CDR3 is TGTGCCAGCAGTGCCCAACAGCGGCGTGTCGCTGAAGCTTTCTTT. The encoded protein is CASSAQQRRVAEAFF.

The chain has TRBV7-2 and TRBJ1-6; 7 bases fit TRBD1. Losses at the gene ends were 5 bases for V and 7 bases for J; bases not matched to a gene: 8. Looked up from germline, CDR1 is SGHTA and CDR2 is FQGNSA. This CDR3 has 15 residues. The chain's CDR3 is CASSPGDRLNSPLHF. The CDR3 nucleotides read TGTGCCAGCAGCCCCGGGGACAGATTAAATTCACCCCTCCACTTT. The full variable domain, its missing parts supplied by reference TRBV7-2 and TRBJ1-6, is GAGVSQSPSNKVTEKGKDVELRCDPISGHTALYWYRQSLGQGLEFLIYFQGNSAPDKSGLPSDRFSAERTGGSVSTLTIQRTQQEDSAVYLCASSPGDRLNSPLHFGNGTRLTVT.

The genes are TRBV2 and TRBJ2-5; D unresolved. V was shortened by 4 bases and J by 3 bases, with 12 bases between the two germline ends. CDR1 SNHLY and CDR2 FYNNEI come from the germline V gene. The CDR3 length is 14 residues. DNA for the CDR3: TGTGCCAGCAGTGTTTGGGCAGAAAAAGAGACCCAGTACTTC. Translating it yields CASSVWAEKETQYF.

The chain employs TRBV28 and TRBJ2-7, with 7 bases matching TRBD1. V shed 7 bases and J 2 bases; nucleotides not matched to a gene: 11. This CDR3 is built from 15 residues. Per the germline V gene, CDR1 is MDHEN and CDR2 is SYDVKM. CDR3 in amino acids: CASIQSGTVTYEQYF. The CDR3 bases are TGTGCCAGCATTCAATCCGGGACAGTCACCTACGAGCAGTACTTC.

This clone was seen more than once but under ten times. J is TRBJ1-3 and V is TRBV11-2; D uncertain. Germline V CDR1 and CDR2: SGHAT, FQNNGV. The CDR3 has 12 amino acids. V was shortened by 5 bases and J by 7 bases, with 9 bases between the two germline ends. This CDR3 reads CASSTHINTIYF. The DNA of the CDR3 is TGTGCCAGCAGCACACATATTAACACCATATATTTT. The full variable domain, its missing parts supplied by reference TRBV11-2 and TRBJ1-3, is EAGVAQSPRYKIIEKRQSVAFWCNPISGHATLYWYQQILGQGPKLLIQFQNNGVVDDSQLPKDRFSAERLKGVDSTLKIQPAKLEDSAVYLCASSTHINTIYFGEGSWLTVV.

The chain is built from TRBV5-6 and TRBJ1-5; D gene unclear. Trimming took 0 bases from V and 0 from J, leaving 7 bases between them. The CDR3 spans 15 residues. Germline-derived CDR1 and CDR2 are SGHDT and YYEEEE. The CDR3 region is CASSLAGSSNQPQHF. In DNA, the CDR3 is TGTGCCAGCAGCTTGGCGGGGAGTAGCAATCAGCCCCAGCATTTT.

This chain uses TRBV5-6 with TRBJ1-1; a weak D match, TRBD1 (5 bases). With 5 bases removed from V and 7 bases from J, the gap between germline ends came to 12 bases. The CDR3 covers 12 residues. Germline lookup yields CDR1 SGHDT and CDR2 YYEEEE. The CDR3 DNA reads TGTGCCAGCAGTTCCAGGGCACTTGAAGCTTTCTTT. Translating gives CASSSRALEAFF.

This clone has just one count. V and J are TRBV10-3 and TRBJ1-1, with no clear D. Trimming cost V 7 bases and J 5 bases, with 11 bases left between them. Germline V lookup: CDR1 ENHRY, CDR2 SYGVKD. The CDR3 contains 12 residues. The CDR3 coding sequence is TGTGCCATCACTCCGTCCGGGACTGAAGCTTTCTTT. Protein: CAITPSGTEAFF.

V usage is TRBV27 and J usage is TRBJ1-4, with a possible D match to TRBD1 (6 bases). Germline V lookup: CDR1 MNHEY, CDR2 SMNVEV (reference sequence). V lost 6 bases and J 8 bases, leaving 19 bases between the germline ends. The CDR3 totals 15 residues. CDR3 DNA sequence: TGTGCCAGCAGCCTCCGCGGGGGGCGGGGAGAAAAACTGTTTTTT. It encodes CASSLRGGRGEKLFF.

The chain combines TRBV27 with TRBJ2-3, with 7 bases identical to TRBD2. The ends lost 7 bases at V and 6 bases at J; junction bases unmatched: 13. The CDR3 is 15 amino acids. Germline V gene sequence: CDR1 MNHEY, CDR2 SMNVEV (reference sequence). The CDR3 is CASTPGGRVMDTQYF. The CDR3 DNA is TGTGCCAGCACTCCAGGCGGGAGAGTCATGGATACGCAGTATTTT.

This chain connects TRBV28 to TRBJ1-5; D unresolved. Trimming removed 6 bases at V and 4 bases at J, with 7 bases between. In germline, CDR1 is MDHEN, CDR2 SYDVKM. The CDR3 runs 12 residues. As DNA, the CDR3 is TGTGCCAGCAGGACTGTTAATCAGCCCCAGCATTTT. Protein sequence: CASRTVNQPQHF.

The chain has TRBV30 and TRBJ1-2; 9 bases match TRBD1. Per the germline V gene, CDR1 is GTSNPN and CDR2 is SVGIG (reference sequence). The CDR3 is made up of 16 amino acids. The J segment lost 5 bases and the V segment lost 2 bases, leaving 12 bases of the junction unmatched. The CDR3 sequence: CAWSPTGTGNFYGYTF. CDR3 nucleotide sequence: TGTGCCTGGAGTCCGACGGGGACAGGGAATTTTTATGGCTACACCTTC.

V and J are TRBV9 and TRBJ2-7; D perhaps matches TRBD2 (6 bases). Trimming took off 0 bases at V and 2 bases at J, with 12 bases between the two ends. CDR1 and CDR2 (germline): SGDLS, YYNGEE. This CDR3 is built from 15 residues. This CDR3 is CASSVGTGVTYEQYF. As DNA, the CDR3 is TGTGCCAGCAGCGTAGGGACGGGGGTCACCTACGAGCAGTACTTC.

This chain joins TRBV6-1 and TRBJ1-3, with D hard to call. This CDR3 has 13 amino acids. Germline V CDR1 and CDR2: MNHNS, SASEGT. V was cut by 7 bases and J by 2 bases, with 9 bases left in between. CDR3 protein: CASKESAGNTIYF. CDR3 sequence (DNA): TGTGCCAGCAAGGAGTCGGCTGGAAACACCATATATTTT.

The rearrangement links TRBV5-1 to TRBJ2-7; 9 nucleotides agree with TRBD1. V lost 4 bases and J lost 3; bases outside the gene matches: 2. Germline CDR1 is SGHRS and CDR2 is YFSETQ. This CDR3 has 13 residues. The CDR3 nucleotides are TGCGCCAGCAGCCCGGACAGGGGCTACGAGCAGTACTTC. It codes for CASSPDRGYEQYF.

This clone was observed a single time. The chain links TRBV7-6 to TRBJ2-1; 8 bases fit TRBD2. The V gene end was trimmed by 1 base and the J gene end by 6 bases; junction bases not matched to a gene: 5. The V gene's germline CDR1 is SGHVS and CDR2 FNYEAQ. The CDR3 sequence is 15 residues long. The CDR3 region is CASSLGPAGVNEQFF. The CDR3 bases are TGTGCCAGCAGCTTAGGCCCAGCGGGAGTCAATGAGCAGTTCTTC.

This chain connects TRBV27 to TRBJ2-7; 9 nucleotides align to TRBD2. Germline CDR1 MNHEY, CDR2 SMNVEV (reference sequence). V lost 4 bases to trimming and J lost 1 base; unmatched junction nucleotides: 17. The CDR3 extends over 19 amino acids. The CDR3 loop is CASSSFGGVAGDGSYEQYF. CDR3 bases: TGTGCCAGCAGTTCCTTCGGCGGGGTAGCGGGAGACGGGTCCTACGAGCAGTACTTC.

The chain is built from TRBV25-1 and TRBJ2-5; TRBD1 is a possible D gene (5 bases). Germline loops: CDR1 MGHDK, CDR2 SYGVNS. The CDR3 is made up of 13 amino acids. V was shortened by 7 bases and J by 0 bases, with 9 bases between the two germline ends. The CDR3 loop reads CASTRQNQETQYF. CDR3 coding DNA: TGTGCCAGCACGAGACAGAACCAAGAGACCCAGTACTTC.

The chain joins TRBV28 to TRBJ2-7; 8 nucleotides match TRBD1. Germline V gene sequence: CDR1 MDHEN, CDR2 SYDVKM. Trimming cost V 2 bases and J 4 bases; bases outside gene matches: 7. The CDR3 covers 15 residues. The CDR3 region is CASSLVRGRRYEQYF. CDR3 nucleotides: TGTGCCAGCAGTTTAGTCAGGGGGCGCAGATACGAGCAGTACTTC.

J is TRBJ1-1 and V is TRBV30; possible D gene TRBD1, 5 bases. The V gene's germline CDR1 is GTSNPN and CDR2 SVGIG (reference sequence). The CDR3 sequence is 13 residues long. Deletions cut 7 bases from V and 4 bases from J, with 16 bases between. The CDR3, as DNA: TGTGCCTATCGCCAGGGCACTGGCACTGAAGCTTTCTTT. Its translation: CAYRQGTGTEAFF.

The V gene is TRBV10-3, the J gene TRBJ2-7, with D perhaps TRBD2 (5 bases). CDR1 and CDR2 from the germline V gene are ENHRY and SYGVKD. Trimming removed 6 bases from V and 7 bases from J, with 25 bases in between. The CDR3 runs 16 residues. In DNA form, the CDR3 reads TGTGCCATCAGGTCAACGACGGCATCCAGGCCGGGGGAGCAGTACTTC. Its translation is CAIRSTTASRPGEQYF.

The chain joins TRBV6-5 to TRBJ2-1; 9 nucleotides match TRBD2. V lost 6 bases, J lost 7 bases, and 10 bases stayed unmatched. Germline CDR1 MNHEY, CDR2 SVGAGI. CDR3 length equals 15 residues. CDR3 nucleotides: TGTGCCAGCAGCTATTTAGCGGGAGCGGGGAATGAGCAGTTCTTC. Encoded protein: CASSYLAGAGNEQFF.

The CDR3 loop is CASSQEWTHEQYF. The CDR3, as DNA: TGTGCCAGCAGCCAAGAGTGGACACACGAGCAGTACTTC. The gene calls are TRBV14 and TRBJ2-7; TRBD1 is a possible D gene (5 bases). This CDR3 is 13 amino acids long. The germline V gene has CDR1 SGHDN and CDR2 FVKESK. The V gene lost 0 bases and the J gene lost 5 bases, with 8 bases spanning the gap.